The clone carrying this T cell receptor beta chain was seen a single time. V dropped 8 bases and J dropped 4 bases, with 14 bases sitting between them. Germline values: CDR1 MNHNS, CDR2 SASEGT. This CDR3 spans 14 amino acids. This entry is derived from a study of shared clonotypes between healthy human individuals. Method: immunoSEQ multiplex PCR; TCRdb's copy keeps in-frame clones and lacks some. In the table there are about 2.3 million clones, over 90% of which are singletons. The receptor's source is a man aged 18-30 years in good health. Some clones in this sample may be carry-over from other donors' samples. The chain has TRBV6-1 and TRBJ2-2, with D tentatively TRBD1 or TRBD2 (5 bases each). The sample was naive CD4+ T cells from PBMCs. This sample's subset: CD45RA+ positively selected. CDR3 residues: CASQDRGSTGELFF. CDR3 nucleotides: TGTGCCAGCCAGGACCGGGGCTCCACCGGGGAGCTGTTTTTT.